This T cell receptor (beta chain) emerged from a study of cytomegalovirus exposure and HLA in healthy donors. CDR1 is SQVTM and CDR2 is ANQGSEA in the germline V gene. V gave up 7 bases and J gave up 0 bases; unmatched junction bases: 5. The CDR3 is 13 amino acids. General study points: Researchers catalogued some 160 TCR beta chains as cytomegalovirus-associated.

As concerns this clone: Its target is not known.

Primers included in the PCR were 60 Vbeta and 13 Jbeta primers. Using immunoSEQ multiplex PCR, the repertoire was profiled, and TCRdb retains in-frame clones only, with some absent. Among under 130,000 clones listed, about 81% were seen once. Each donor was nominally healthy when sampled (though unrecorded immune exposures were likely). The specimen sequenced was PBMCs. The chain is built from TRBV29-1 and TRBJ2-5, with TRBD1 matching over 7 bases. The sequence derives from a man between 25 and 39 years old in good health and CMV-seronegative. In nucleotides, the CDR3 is TGCAGCGCCACCGGGACAGACCAAGAGACCCAGTACTTC. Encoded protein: CSATGTDQETQYF.